The 27 T cell receptor beta chains below all came from one sample that was sequenced in a study of CD8 T cells in Susac syndrome. The RNA, about 0.45 to 1 ug, was put through reverse transcription using random hexamers. Using its own MiXCR run on the immunoSEQ multiplex PCR reads, TCRdb lists one record per CDR3 protein. Of about 190,000 distinct CDR3 sequences detected, just under 95% appear once; the ten largest clones hold around 0.16%. The sequenced sample was CD8+ T cells from PBMCs. Receptors originate from a human donor with Susac syndrome.

The rearrangement links TRBV7-3 to TRBJ1-1; no firm D call. Germline V gene data show CDR1 as SGHTA and CDR2 as FQGTGA. V was shortened by 2 bases and J by 0 bases, with 7 bases between the two germline ends. CDR3 length equals 14 residues. CDR3 protein: CASSLDGMNTEAFF. CDR3 nucleotide sequence: TGTGCCAGCAGCTTAGACGGAATGAACACTGAAGCTTTCTTT.

This clonotype has only one observation. V and J are TRBV7-2 and TRBJ2-7; 9 bases match TRBD2. Germline-derived CDR1 and CDR2 are SGHTA and FQGNSA. V shed 4 bases and J 4 bases; nucleotides not matched to a gene: 14. This CDR3 spans 17 amino acids. The DNA for the CDR3 is TGTGCCAGCAGCTGGGAAGCGGGGGGCGCGTGGGGGTACGAGCAGTACTTC. Its protein product is CASSWEAGGAWGYEQYF.

This clonotype appeared a single time. The chain links TRBV4-1 to TRBJ1-2, with 7 bases matching TRBD1. Germline V CDR1 and CDR2: MGHRA, YSYEKL. The ends lost 3 bases at V and 7 bases at J; junction bases unmatched: 8. The CDR3 covers 14 residues. CDR3 nucleotide sequence: TGCGCCAGCAGCCAGGGTCAGGGGGACGGTGGCTACACCTTC. It specifies CASSQGQGDGGYTF.

V gene TRBV3-1 combines with J gene TRBJ1-5, with a weak D call TRBD1 (5 bases). Germline CDR1 is LGHDT and CDR2 is YNNKEL (reference sequence). The CDR3 spans 15 residues. Trimming took off 1 base at V and 3 bases at J, with 10 bases between the two ends. CDR3 nucleotide sequence: TGTGCCAGCAGCCAAGGAGGGGTCTTCAATCAGCCCCAGCATTTT. Translation gives CASSQGGVFNQPQHF.

The V gene is TRBV30, the J gene TRBJ2-7, with D possibly being TRBD1 (5 bases). The CDR3 is 14 residues long. From germline, CDR1 is GTSNPN and CDR2 SVGIG (reference sequence). The V end lost 3 bases, the J end lost 1 base, and 13 bases lay between the germline ends. The CDR3 spells CAWSPHRQSYEQYF. CDR3 sequence (DNA): TGTGCCTGGAGCCCTCACAGGCAGTCCTACGAGCAGTACTTC.

The chain has TRBV20-1 and TRBJ2-7; D unclear. The length of the CDR3 is 14 residues. The germline V gene has CDR1 DFQATT and CDR2 SNEGSKA (reference sequence). Trimming cost V 5 bases and J 0 bases, with 14 bases left between them. The CDR3 loop is CSAPPRTGSYEQYF. DNA for the CDR3: TGCAGTGCTCCCCCCCGGACGGGCTCCTACGAGCAGTACTTC.

CDR3 amino acids: CASSQEARGMDIQYF. CDR3 coding DNA: TGTGCCAGCAGCCAAGAGGCCAGGGGGATGGACATTCAGTACTTC. J is TRBJ2-4 and V is TRBV3-1; TRBD1 matches at 7 bases. The germline V gene has CDR1 LGHDT and CDR2 YNNKEL (reference sequence). CDR3 length: 15 residues. J lost 8 bases, V lost 0 bases, and 7 bases had no gene match. The whole variable domain, remainder taken from reference TRBV3-1 and TRBJ2-4, is DTAVSQTPKYLVTQMGNDKSIKCEQNLGHDTMYWYKQDSKKFLKIMFSYNNKELIINETVPNRFSPKSPDKAHLNLHINSLELGDSAVYFCASSQEARGMDIQYFGAGTRLSVL.

The rearrangement links TRBV4-1 to TRBJ2-4; 11 nucleotides match TRBD2. Germline CDR1 and CDR2: MGHRA and YSYEKL. CDR3 size: 15 residues. With V trimmed by 6 bases and J by 6 bases, 7 bases remained unmatched. CDR3 protein: CASRALAGETNIQYF. In nucleotides, the CDR3 is TGCGCCAGCAGGGCACTAGCGGGGGAAACAAACATTCAGTACTTC.

V and J are TRBV4-1 and TRBJ2-5; TRBD1 might be the D (6 bases). CDR3 length: 13 residues. V was pared by 6 bases and J by 0 bases, with 8 bases between. Germline assignment: CDR1 MGHRA and CDR2 YSYEKL. The CDR3 spells CASSRTDQETQYF. Here the CDR3 DNA reads TGCGCCAGCAGTAGGACAGACCAAGAGACCCAGTACTTC.

The V call is TRBV3-1, the J call TRBJ1-1; 9 nucleotides align to TRBD1. Unmatched junction bases numbered 5, after V lost 2 bases and J lost 7 bases. Per the germline V gene, CDR1 is LGHDT and CDR2 is YNNKEL (reference sequence). The CDR3 runs 14 residues. The CDR3 DNA reads TGTGCCAGCAGCCAAACAATGGGACAGGGTGAAGCTTTCTTT. Its translation: CASSQTMGQGEAFF.

The chain joins TRBV9 to TRBJ2-7; D may correspond to TRBD1 or TRBD2 (5 bases each). CDR3 length: 14 amino acids. The germline V gene encodes CDR1 SGDLS and CDR2 YYNGEE. Trimming stripped 3 bases from V and 2 bases from J, with 12 bases between. The CDR3 protein is CASSARDGPYEQYF. The CDR3 coding sequence is TGTGCCAGCAGCGCCCGGGACGGACCCTACGAGCAGTACTTC.

The chain recombines TRBV28 with TRBJ2-1, with D possibly matching TRBD1 (6 bases). Deletions cut 6 bases from V and 3 bases from J, with 15 bases between. The CDR3 has 15 residues. Germline V gene lookup returns CDR1 MDHEN and CDR2 SYDVKM. The CDR3 region is CASSQHREGYNEQFF. As DNA, the CDR3 is TGTGCCAGCAGCCAACACAGGGAAGGCTACAATGAGCAGTTCTTC.

This clonotype was recorded a few times. The chain has TRBV6-5 and TRBJ2-5; D remains unclear. CDR1 MNHEY and CDR2 SVGAGI come from the germline V gene. The CDR3 has 11 amino acids. Trimming removed 2 bases at V and 5 bases at J, with 3 bases between. Written as DNA, the CDR3 is TGTGCCAGCAGTTACGGGGAGACCCAGTACTTC. Protein: CASSYGETQYF.

V usage is TRBV20-1 and J usage is TRBJ2-1; no definite D call. Germline CDR1 DFQATT, CDR2 SNEGSKA (reference sequence). The CDR3 totals 15 residues. Trimming took off 5 bases at V and 5 bases at J, with 19 bases between the two ends. The CDR3 region has the DNA TGCAGTGCTCCTGAATCGTCTAGATCCGACAATGAGCAGTTCTTC. As protein: CSAPESSRSDNEQFF.

V gene TRBV5-1 combines with J gene TRBJ2-7; 7 bases map to TRBD2. The CDR3 runs to 14 residues. V lost 4 bases and J lost 0; bases outside the gene matches: 4. The germline V gene has CDR1 SGHRS and CDR2 YFSETQ. This chain's CDR3 is CASSERTSSYEQYF. CDR3 in DNA: TGCGCCAGCAGCGAGAGGACTAGCTCCTACGAGCAGTACTTC.

The CDR3 sequence: CASSLDNNQPQHF. The CDR3 bases are TGTGCCAGCAGCTTAGACAACAATCAGCCCCAGCATTTT. The chain carries TRBV11-2 and TRBJ1-5; no clear D. The germline CDR1 and CDR2 sequences are SGHAT and FQNNGV. Trimming took off 0 bases at V and 3 bases at J, with 3 bases between the two ends. The CDR3 spans 13 residues.

J is TRBJ2-7 and V is TRBV5-1; D unclear. CDR1 is SGHRS and CDR2 is YFSETQ in the germline V gene. The CDR3 extends over 13 amino acids. The germline V and J ends were trimmed by 0 bases and 1 base, with 5 bases remaining between them. The CDR3 DNA is TGCGCCAGCAGCTTGGAACTGTCCTACGAGCAGTACTTC. Protein: CASSLELSYEQYF.

This rearrangement joins TRBV29-1 to TRBJ2-7; a weak D match, TRBD2 (6 bases). Germline V gene sequence: CDR1 SQVTM, CDR2 ANQGSEA. Between the trimmed V and J ends, which lost 7 bases and 1 base, there was a span of 14 bases. The CDR3 covers 13 residues. DNA for the CDR3: TGCAGCGCTGTCGGAGGGTGGTCCTACGAGCAGTACTTC. This sequence encodes CSAVGGWSYEQYF.

This clonotype was observed once. The gene calls are TRBV7-2 and TRBJ2-7; D is perhaps TRBD1 or TRBD2 (5 bases each). From germline, CDR1 is SGHTA and CDR2 FQGNSA. V shed 4 bases and J shed 6 bases, with 16 bases lying between them. The CDR3 contains 14 residues. CDR3 sequence reads: CASSSGTYKGEQYF. CDR3 coding DNA: TGTGCCAGCAGCTCAGGGACCTACAAGGGCGAGCAGTACTTC.

This clonotype appeared once. The chain carries TRBV7-8 and TRBJ1-6; 8 bases agree with TRBD1. With 3 bases clipped from V and 7 bases from J, the junction kept 8 bases outside the gene matches. The CDR3 is 16 residues long. CDR1 and CDR2 (germline): SGHVS, FQNEAQ. The CDR3 here is CASSFPRDRLNSPLHF. For the CDR3, the DNA is TGTGCCAGCAGCTTTCCCCGGGACAGGCTAAATTCACCCCTCCACTTT.

The V and J genes are TRBV3-1 and TRBJ2-7; the D gene is possibly TRBD2 (5 bases). The CDR3 loop spans 13 amino acids. In germline, CDR1 is LGHDT, CDR2 YNNKEL (reference sequence). Trimming shortened V by 3 bases and J by 5 bases, and 11 bases separated the two germline ends. The CDR3 sequence: CASSHGGLDEQYF. The CDR3 region has the DNA TGTGCCAGCAGCCACGGTGGACTCGACGAGCAGTACTTC.

The chain uses TRBV27 and TRBJ2-1, with TRBD1 matching over 11 bases. V shed 6 bases, J shed 9 bases, and the junction held 10 bases outside the gene matches. Germline V gene lookup returns CDR1 MNHEY and CDR2 SMNVEV (reference sequence). The CDR3 spans 15 residues. The CDR3 loop is CASRTMDRGRPEQFF. In DNA form, the CDR3 reads TGTGCCAGCAGGACAATGGACAGGGGGCGCCCTGAGCAGTTCTTC.

The V and J genes are TRBV12-3 or TRBV12-4 and TRBJ1-5, with 7 bases that match TRBD1. Trimming took 8 bases from V and 3 from J; bases not matched to a gene: 10. The CDR3 has 15 residues. DNA for the CDR3: TGTGCCAGCTCCCCCTCAGGGGGTTCCAATCAGCCCCAGCATTTT. This encodes CASSPSGGSNQPQHF.

This rearrangement joins TRBV7-8 to TRBJ2-5; 9 nucleotides line up with TRBD2. V was pared by 1 base and J by 2 bases, with 8 bases of the junction left unmatched. Germline V gives CDR1 SGHVS, CDR2 FQNEAQ. The CDR3 runs 17 residues. CDR3 DNA sequence: TGTGCCAGCAGCTTAGAACCAGCGGGGGGTCGACAAGAGACCCAGTACTTC. Residues: CASSLEPAGGRQETQYF.

The chain is built from TRBV6-1 and TRBJ2-1; a weak D match, TRBD2 (5 bases). Germline values: CDR1 MNHNS, CDR2 SASEGT. Trimming shortened V by 5 bases and J by 7 bases, and 9 bases separated the two germline ends. This CDR3 comprises 12 residues. CDR3 bases: TGTGCCAGCAGTAAGACGGGAAATGAGCAGTTCTTC. Protein: CASSKTGNEQFF.

The chain carries TRBV5-6 and TRBJ1-1; tentatively, D is TRBD1 (6 bases). CDR1 is SGHDT, CDR2 YYEEEE, per germline. Deletions cut 2 bases from V and 1 base from J, with 9 bases between. The CDR3 consists of 14 residues. This chain's CDR3 is CASSLGTSNTEAFF. The CDR3 DNA reads TGTGCCAGCAGCTTAGGGACATCGAACACTGAAGCTTTCTTT.

The chain couples TRBV12-3 or TRBV12-4 to TRBJ2-6; D gene ambiguous. The ends were cut back, 7 bases at V and 4 bases at J, with 2 bases in the middle. The length of the CDR3 is 11 residues. The CDR3 nucleotides read TGTGCCAGCAAGGGGGCCAACGTCCTGACTTTC. It codes for CASKGANVLTF.